This entry features one TCR beta chain sequence. This entry belongs to a study of control samples from healthy donors and cancer patients. Assay: immunoSEQ multiplex PCR; the TCRdb copy retains only in-frame clones and omits some. The profile shows around 95,000 clones, about 90% of them singletons. This CDR3 is built from 14 residues. Germline assignment: CDR1 SGHKS and CDR2 YYEKEE (reference sequence). V was trimmed by 0 bases and J by 2 bases, leaving 8 bases between them. This sequence was found in a woman between 45 and 65 years old in good health. Material: blood. The chain carries TRBV5-5 and TRBJ2-5, with D unclear. The CDR3 loop is CASSLVRSQETQYF. CDR3 nucleotides: TGTGCCAGCAGCTTGGTTAGGTCACAAGAGACCCAGTACTTC.